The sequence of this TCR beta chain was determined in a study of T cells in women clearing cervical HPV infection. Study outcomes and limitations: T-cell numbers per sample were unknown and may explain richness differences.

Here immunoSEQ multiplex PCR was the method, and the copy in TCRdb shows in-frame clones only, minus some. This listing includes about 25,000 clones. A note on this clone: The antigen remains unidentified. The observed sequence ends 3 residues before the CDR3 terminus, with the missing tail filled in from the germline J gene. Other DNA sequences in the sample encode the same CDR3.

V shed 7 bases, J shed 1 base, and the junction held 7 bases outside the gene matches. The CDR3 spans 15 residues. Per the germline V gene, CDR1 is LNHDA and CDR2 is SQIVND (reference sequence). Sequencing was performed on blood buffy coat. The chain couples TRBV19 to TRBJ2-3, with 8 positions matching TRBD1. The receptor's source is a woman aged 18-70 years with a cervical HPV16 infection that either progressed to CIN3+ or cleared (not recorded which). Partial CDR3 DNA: TGTGCCAGTAACCTCCTGACAGGGGGCACAGATACG. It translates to CASNLLTGGTDT. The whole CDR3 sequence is CASNLLTGGTDTQYF.